These 5 T cell receptor beta chains were sequenced from one sample in a study of molecular identifiers for immune sequencing clone quantification. TCRdb reprocessed the PCR reads with MiXCR, giving one entry per CDR3 protein. The data hold about half a million distinct CDR3 sequences, with 20% to 25% observed a single time. The sample consisted of naive CD8+ T cells from blood, with Jurkat cell RNA spiked in. The subset here: FACS-sorted CD8+CD4-CCR7+CD45RA+ naive T cells. Receptors originate from a human donor in good health. Some libraries in this study had Jurkat cell RNA spiked in.

The table lists this clonotype with many counts. J is TRBJ1-1 and V is TRBV20-1; D is undetermined. The CDR3 is 11 residues long. Germline V gene data show CDR1 as DFQATT and CDR2 as SNEGSKA (reference sequence). CDR3 sequence (DNA): TGCACCTTAGCCCTGAACACTGAAGCTTTCTTT. Translated, it gives CTLALNTEAFF.

The table lists this clonotype with a few counts. J is TRBJ1-1 and V is TRBV5-6; TRBD1 aligns across 9 bases. Germline V CDR1 and CDR2: SGHDT, YYEEEE. The junction had 2 bases not matched to a gene; V was cut back by 4 bases and J by 4 bases. The CDR3 is made up of 13 amino acids. The chain's CDR3 is CASSMGQGTEAFF. In nucleotides, the CDR3 is TGTGCCAGCAGCATGGGACAGGGCACTGAAGCTTTCTTT.

V usage is TRBV30 and J usage is TRBJ2-2; no clear D. V lost 7 bases to trimming and J lost 0 bases, with 12 bases between them. CDR3 length: 14 residues. The germline V gene encodes CDR1 GTSNPN and CDR2 SVGIG (reference sequence). The CDR3 here is CAFSLGPNTGELFF. DNA for the CDR3: TGTGCCTTCTCCTTGGGCCCGAACACCGGGGAGCTGTTTTTT.

In its sample, this clonotype was seen many times. The chain uses TRBV29-1 and TRBJ2-5; the match to TRBD1 covers 9 bases. CDR1 and CDR2 from the germline V gene are SQVTM and ANQGSEA. With V trimmed by 0 bases and J by 2 bases, 4 bases remained unmatched. The CDR3 has 15 residues. This CDR3 reads CSVEDPGQGQETQYF. CDR3 in DNA: TGCAGCGTTGAAGATCCGGGACAGGGACAAGAGACCCAGTACTTC. Full variable domain (remainder filled in from reference TRBV29-1 and TRBJ2-5): SAVISQKPSRDICQRGTSLTIQCQVDSQVTMMFWYRQQPGQSLTLIATANQGSEATYESGFVIDKFPISRPNLTFSTLTVSNMSPEDSSIYLCSVEDPGQGQETQYFGPGTRLLVL.

This clonotype was seen a handful of times. The rearrangement links TRBV19 to TRBJ2-1, with TRBD2 identical over 10 bases. After removal of 8 bases from V and 8 bases from J, the junction contained 6 bases not matched to a gene. Germline assignment: CDR1 LNHDA and CDR2 SQIVND (reference sequence). The CDR3 loop spans 13 amino acids. The chain's CDR3 is CASAAGGKDEQFF. CDR3 nucleotides: TGTGCCAGTGCAGCGGGGGGGAAGGATGAGCAGTTCTTC.